The TCR beta chain described here comes from a study of cytomegalovirus exposure and HLA in healthy donors. PCR employed 60 Vbeta and 13 Jbeta primers. Data came from immunoSEQ multiplex PCR; TCRdb stores just in-frame clones and leaves some out. The sample records over 150,000 clones, around 67% being singletons. Looked up from germline, CDR1 is GTSNPN and CDR2 is SVGIG (reference sequence). This CDR3 spans 13 amino acids. V was pared by 4 bases and J by 0 bases, with 9 bases between. This TCR came from a woman under 30 in good health and CMV-seropositive. Source material: PBMCs. V and J are TRBV30 and TRBJ2-5; D uncertain. CDR3 nucleotide sequence: TGTGCCTGGAATCTAAGCCACCAAGAGACCCAGTACTTC. Translation: CAWNLSHQETQYF.